Each of the 12 T cell receptor beta chains below was sequenced from the same sample in a study of blood T cell repertoires in COVID-19. Assay used: immunoSEQ multiplex PCR; TCRdb lists only in-frame clones, some missing. This sample yields 250,000 to 350,000 clones, of which about 92% are seen a single time; roughly 2.6% belongs to the top ten. The sequencing input was PBMCs or T cells enriched from blood (not recorded which). All receptors come from a man between 60 and 75 years old who had recovered from COVID-19.

The genes are TRBV18 and TRBJ2-1; D unresolved. Looked up from germline, CDR1 is KGHSH and CDR2 is LQKENI. Trimming took 0 bases from V and 8 from J, leaving 17 bases between them. The CDR3 runs to 16 residues. CDR3 amino acids: CASSPPAASSSHEQFF. CDR3 sequence (DNA): TGTGCCAGCTCACCACCAGCTGCGAGTAGTAGCCATGAGCAGTTCTTC.

The gene calls are TRBV4-1 and TRBJ1-5, with 8 bases fitting TRBD1. This CDR3 is 14 amino acids long. Trimming removed 2 bases from V and 4 bases from J; junction bases left unmatched: 1. The germline gives CDR1 MGHRA, CDR2 YSYEKL. The CDR3 coding sequence is TGCGCCAGCAGCCAAAGGACAGGGAATCAGCCCCAGCATTTT. Its protein product is CASSQRTGNQPQHF.

The rearrangement uses TRBV11-3 and TRBJ2-1, with 13 bases lining up with TRBD2. The germline V gene has CDR1 SGHNT and CDR2 YENEEA. Trimming at V came to 7 bases and at J to 1 base, leaving 13 bases not matched to a gene. CDR3 length: 19 amino acids. The CDR3 reads CASTRTTSGRPLSYNEQFF. The DNA for the CDR3 is TGTGCCAGCACCCGAACGACTAGCGGGAGGCCCCTATCCTACAATGAGCAGTTCTTC.

The V call is TRBV5-1, the J call TRBJ1-4, with 8 bases lining up with TRBD1. The J segment lost 6 bases and the V segment lost 10 bases, leaving 8 bases of the junction unmatched. The CDR3 has 13 residues. Per the germline V gene, CDR1 is SGHRS and CDR2 is YFSETQ. This chain's CDR3 is CACSRGLDEKLFF. The CDR3 nucleotides are TGCGCCTGTAGCAGGGGGCTTGATGAAAAACTGTTTTTT.

As DNA, the CDR3 is TGTGCCTGGCATACAGGGGGCGCTGGTACAGATACGCAGTATTTT. This sequence encodes CAWHTGGAGTDTQYF. The chain is built from TRBV30 and TRBJ2-3; 9 positions match TRBD1. CDR3 length: 15 amino acids. V was clipped by 5 bases and J by 3 bases; unmatched bases: 9. Germline V CDR1 and CDR2: GTSNPN, SVGIG (reference sequence).

CDR3 region: CASSAGRGAFF. CDR3 DNA sequence: TGTGCCAGCTCTGCAGGGAGGGGAGCTTTCTTT. The rearrangement joins TRBV18 to TRBJ1-1; tentatively, D is TRBD1 (5 bases). Per germline, CDR1 KGHSH and CDR2 LQKENI. The CDR3 is 11 amino acids. V lost 6 bases to trimming and J lost 10 bases, with 12 bases between them.

The chain recombines TRBV19 with TRBJ1-3; D remains ambiguous. Deletions cut 3 bases from V and 16 bases from J, with 13 bases between. The germline V gene encodes CDR1 LNHDA and CDR2 SQIVND (reference sequence). The length of the CDR3 is 11 residues. The CDR3 DNA is TGTGCCAGTAGTATTTCCGACCGGAGGTATTTT. This gives the protein CASSISDRRYF.

The V and J genes are TRBV27 and TRBJ2-1; 10 nucleotides match TRBD2. Germline V gene sequence: CDR1 MNHEY, CDR2 SMNVEV (reference sequence). Trimming cost V 5 bases and J 8 bases; bases outside gene matches: 12. The CDR3 totals 16 residues. CDR3 sequence (DNA): TGTGCCAGCAGTCGCCCCTCTAGCGGGGGACAAGATGAGCAGTTCTTC. Its protein is CASSRPSSGGQDEQFF.

The J gene is TRBJ2-5, the V gene TRBV5-4; 9 bases line up with TRBD1. The V gene's germline CDR1 is SGHNT and CDR2 YYREEE (reference sequence). This CDR3 spans 16 amino acids. V trimming: 0 bases; J trimming: 1 base; junction bases outside the gene matches: 4. For the CDR3, the DNA is TGTGCCAGCAGCTTGGACAGGGGGCGTATCCAAGAGACCCAGTACTTC. Residues: CASSLDRGRIQETQYF. The whole variable domain, remainder taken from reference TRBV5-4 and TRBJ2-5, is ETGVTQSPTHLIKTRGQQVTLRCSSQSGHNTVSWYQQALGQGPQFIFQYYREEENGRGNFPPRFSGLQFPNYSSELNVNALELDDSALYLCASSLDRGRIQETQYFGPGTRLLVL.

The CDR3 nucleotides read TGTGCCAGCAGCTTAGCCGGGGATCAGCCCCAGCATTTT. This sequence encodes CASSLAGDQPQHF. This chain connects TRBV7-8 to TRBJ1-5; D is ambiguous. Trimming stripped 0 bases from V and 5 bases from J, with 5 bases between. CDR1 and CDR2 from the germline V gene are SGHVS and FQNEAQ. The CDR3 runs 13 residues. Based on the CDR3 plus reference TRBV7-8 and TRBJ1-5, the full variable domain is GAGVSQSPRYKVAKRGQDVALRCDPISGHVSLFWYQQALGQGPEFLTYFQNEAQLDKSGLPSDRFFAERPEGSVSTLKIQRTQQEDSAVYLCASSLAGDQPQHFGDGTRLSIL.

The CDR3 sequence is CASSQSGTSSREQYF. The DNA of the CDR3 is TGTGCCAGCAGCCAATCCGGGACTAGCTCTCGCGAGCAGTACTTC. The rearrangement links TRBV27 to TRBJ2-7; TRBD2 agrees at 9 bases. The V and J ends lost 6 bases and 6 bases, in that order; junction bases with no gene match: 12. The CDR3 totals 15 residues. CDR1 is MNHEY and CDR2 is SMNVEV in the germline V gene (reference sequence).

This sequence joins TRBV2 and TRBJ1-5, with 8 bases fitting TRBD1. This CDR3 comprises 18 residues. V lost 2 bases, J lost 0 bases, and 9 bases stayed unmatched. From germline, CDR1 is SNHLY and CDR2 FYNNEI. The chain's CDR3 is CASSETGTGDYSNQPQHF. CDR3 bases: TGTGCCAGCAGTGAAACCGGGACAGGCGATTATAGCAATCAGCCCCAGCATTTT.